The 32 T cell receptor beta chains below come from one sample, sequenced in a study of lymphopenia after photon versus proton radiotherapy. Profiled with immunoSEQ multiplex PCR; TCRdb holds only in-frame clones, not every one. This sample carries 75,000 to 90,000 clones, around four fifths of them seen once, and the ten largest clones take around 1.5%. The material was peripheral blood, obtained from a patient treated with proton-based radiotherapy. The source of these receptors is a man in his 60s with pancreatic cancer.

The chain uses TRBV23-1 and TRBJ1-2; D not certain. TRBV23-1 is an open reading frame whose function is uncertain. V was pared by 9 bases and J by 4 bases, with 21 bases between. The CDR3 extends over 15 amino acids. The CDR3 protein is CARYVKGRGLYGYTF. Written as DNA, the CDR3 is TGCGCCAGGTACGTAAAGGGCCGGGGTCTCTATGGCTACACCTTC.

This clone has only one observation. This chain joins TRBV29-1 and TRBJ2-7, with 8 bases lining up with TRBD1. The V gene end was trimmed by 7 bases and the J gene end by 3 bases; junction bases not matched to a gene: 11. CDR1 SQVTM and CDR2 ANQGSEA come from the germline V gene. The CDR3 is made up of 14 amino acids. This chain's CDR3 is CSASTGQGGYEQYF. Here the CDR3 DNA reads TGCAGCGCTTCCACCGGACAGGGAGGCTACGAGCAGTACTTC.

This clone was counted a few times. The rearrangement uses TRBV28 and TRBJ2-1, with D possibly matching TRBD2 (5 bases). CDR1 and CDR2 (germline): MDHEN, SYDVKM. The CDR3 has 15 residues. Trimming removed 5 bases from V and 6 bases from J, with 17 bases in between. The CDR3 protein is CASSLTPLGSNEQFF. The CDR3 bases are TGTGCCAGCAGTCTAACACCACTAGGCTCCAATGAGCAGTTCTTC.

The chain recombines TRBV7-6 with TRBJ2-3; 12 nucleotides align to TRBD2. Trimming cost V 5 bases and J 2 bases; bases outside gene matches: 8. The CDR3 runs 17 residues. Germline-derived CDR1 and CDR2 are SGHVS and FNYEAQ. The CDR3 nucleotides read TGTGCCAGCAGCCCACGACTAGCGGGAGCCCTCACAGATACGCAGTATTTT. It translates to CASSPRLAGALTDTQYF.

This CDR3 is CASSPTNRVAEAFF. DNA for the CDR3: TGTGCCAGCAGCCCGACAAACAGGGTAGCTGAAGCTTTCTTT. The rearrangement uses TRBV7-2 and TRBJ1-1, with a possible D match to TRBD1 (6 bases). The germline CDR1 and CDR2 sequences are SGHTA and FQGNSA. V gave up 5 bases and J gave up 6 bases, with 16 bases separating them. This CDR3 comprises 14 residues.

The CDR3 region has the DNA TGTGCCAGCAGCTCACACTCTAGCGGGCCTCCCTACGAGCAGTACTTC. Protein: CASSSHSSGPPYEQYF. J is TRBJ2-7 and V is TRBV5-6, with 8 bases that match TRBD2. The CDR3 covers 16 residues. The J segment lost 2 bases and the V segment lost 3 bases, leaving 10 bases of the junction unmatched. Germline loops: CDR1 SGHDT, CDR2 YYEEEE. The full variable domain, with the rest looked up from reference TRBV5-6 and TRBJ2-7, is DAGVTQSPTHLIKTRGQQVTLRCSPKSGHDTVSWYQQALGQGPQFIFQYYEEEERQRGNFPDRFSGHQFPNYSSELNVNALLLGDSALYLCASSSHSSGPPYEQYFGPGTRLTVT.

J is TRBJ1-1 and V is TRBV5-3; no definite D call. TRBV5-3 is an ORF, with its function uncertain. Trimming removed 0 bases from V and 3 bases from J, with 9 bases in between. This CDR3 has 14 amino acids. CDR3 nucleotide sequence: TGTGCCAGAAGCTTGGTGTGGGCTCACACTGAAGCTTTCTTT. Translating gives CARSLVWAHTEAFF.

This clone was picked up one time. This sequence joins TRBV28 and TRBJ1-1; D gene unclear. Germline V gene data show CDR1 as MDHEN and CDR2 as SYDVKM. Trimming shortened V by 4 bases and J by 5 bases, and 14 bases separated the two germline ends. The CDR3 is 14 residues long. Here the CDR3 reads CASSSSGPETEAFF. The CDR3 bases are TGTGCCAGCAGTTCGTCCGGACCGGAGACTGAAGCTTTCTTT.

The V gene is TRBV28, the J gene TRBJ2-7; 9 positions agree with TRBD1. The germline V gene encodes CDR1 MDHEN and CDR2 SYDVKM. This CDR3 comprises 14 residues. The V segment lost 6 bases and the J segment 6 bases; nucleotides outside the gene matches: 9. The CDR3 sequence: CASSIPGQGGEQYF. CDR3 sequence (DNA): TGTGCCAGCAGCATTCCGGGACAGGGCGGCGAGCAGTACTTC.

This clone was observed a few times. This chain uses TRBV28 with TRBJ1-2, with a possible D match to TRBD1 (5 bases). Germline V gene data show CDR1 as MDHEN and CDR2 as SYDVKM. V was clipped by 5 bases and J by 8 bases, with 21 bases between them. CDR3 size: 15 residues. CDR3 sequence reads: CASSVRDPRIGGYTF. The DNA for the CDR3 is TGTGCCAGCAGTGTACGGGACCCCCGCATCGGCGGCTACACCTTC.

The V call is TRBV7-2, the J call TRBJ1-5; maybe TRBD1 (6 bases). The CDR3 consists of 15 residues. CDR1 SGHTA and CDR2 FQGNSA come from the germline V gene. V lost 4 bases and J lost 7, with 17 bases in between. The CDR3 DNA follows: TGTGCCAGCAGCTCATCGACAGGAAAGGGACAGCCCCAGCATTTT. Translating it yields CASSSSTGKGQPQHF.

The chain is built from TRBV6-1 and TRBJ1-5; possibly TRBD1 for D (6 bases). Germline-derived CDR1 and CDR2 are MNHNS and SASEGT. The CDR3 runs to 17 residues. Between the trimmed V and J ends, which lost 1 base and 6 bases, there was a span of 19 bases. CDR3 loop: CASSEGEGRGLGQPQHF. The CDR3, as DNA: TGTGCCAGCAGTGAAGGGGAGGGCAGGGGTTTGGGTCAGCCCCAGCATTTT.

The chain employs TRBV5-8 and TRBJ1-2, with TRBD1 as a possible D gene (6 bases). Germline V gene lookup returns CDR1 SGHTS and CDR2 YDEGEE. The CDR3 sequence is 15 residues long. V was trimmed by 3 bases and J by 12 bases, leaving 24 bases between them. For the CDR3, the DNA is TGTGCCAGCAGCTGGGTCCGGGGGCGCTCGGGGACGCACACCTTC. Translation gives CASSWVRGRSGTHTF.

The chain combines TRBV14 with TRBJ2-3, with 12 positions matching TRBD2. Trimming cost V 4 bases and J 3 bases; bases outside gene matches: 8. The V gene's germline CDR1 is SGHDN and CDR2 FVKESK. This CDR3 is built from 17 residues. CDR3 in DNA: TGTGCCAGCAGCCCCAGGTGGACTAGCGGGATAACAGATACGCAGTATTTT. The encoded protein is CASSPRWTSGITDTQYF.

There are a few counts of this clone. The chain joins TRBV10-2 to TRBJ2-7; TRBD1 matches at 7 bases. Germline-derived CDR1 and CDR2 are WSHSY and SAAADI. The CDR3 contains 12 residues. The junction had 4 bases not matched to a gene; V was cut back by 8 bases and J by 3 bases. For the CDR3, the DNA is TGCGCCAGCCGTGGGACAGACTACGAGCAGTACTTC. Translating it yields CASRGTDYEQYF.

V and J are TRBV28 and TRBJ2-1; possible D gene TRBD2, 6 bases. The CDR3 length is 15 residues. CDR1 and CDR2 (germline): MDHEN, SYDVKM. Trimming took off 3 bases at V and 0 bases at J, with 9 bases between the two ends. The CDR3 bases are TGTGCCAGCAGTTTGGGACTGTTCTCCTACAATGAGCAGTTCTTC. This encodes CASSLGLFSYNEQFF.

In its sample, this clone was seen once. This rearrangement joins TRBV9 to TRBJ2-5, with 9 bases lining up with TRBD1. CDR1 and CDR2 from the germline V gene are SGDLS and YYNGEE. The V gene end was trimmed by 4 bases and the J gene end by 5 bases; junction bases not matched to a gene: 21. This CDR3 spans 19 amino acids. The CDR3 nucleotides read TGTGCCAGCAGCATCGGGACAGGGAAAATAGGGGGTTCAGTTGAGACCCAGTACTTC. Amino acid sequence: CASSIGTGKIGGSVETQYF.

The chain uses TRBV18 and TRBJ1-6, with 9 nucleotides matching TRBD1. CDR1 is KGHSH, CDR2 LQKENI, per germline. Trimming cost V 6 bases and J 14 bases; bases outside gene matches: 5. The CDR3 spans 12 residues. The CDR3 is CASSGTGLALHF. The CDR3 nucleotides read TGTGCCAGCTCCGGGACAGGGTTAGCCCTCCACTTT.

The chain couples TRBV15 to TRBJ1-2, with 9 bases aligning to TRBD1. The CDR3 has 13 amino acids. V shed 5 bases, J shed 5 bases, and the junction held 3 bases outside the gene matches. CDR1 and CDR2 (germline): LNHNV, YYDKDF (reference sequence). CDR3 nucleotides: TGTGCCACCAGCCGGGACAGGGAGTATGGCTACACCTTC. This gives the protein CATSRDREYGYTF.

This rearrangement joins TRBV6-6 to TRBJ2-7; the D is unclear. This CDR3 contains 13 residues. The germline CDR1 and CDR2 sequences are MNHNY and SVGAGI (reference sequence). With 0 bases removed from V and 3 bases from J, the gap between germline ends came to 6 bases. CDR3 coding DNA: TGTGCCAGCAGTTACTCGGGCCTCTACGAGCAGTACTTC. The encoded protein is CASSYSGLYEQYF.

This chain joins TRBV6-5 and TRBJ2-5; D is ambiguous. Germline CDR1 MNHEY, CDR2 SVGAGI. V lost 6 bases and J 5 bases, leaving 19 bases between the germline ends. The CDR3 is 15 residues long. The CDR3 is CASRKGPNPSETQYF. CDR3 nucleotides: TGTGCCAGCAGAAAAGGGCCTAACCCCTCCGAGACCCAGTACTTC.

This chain joins TRBV7-9 and TRBJ2-3, with D hard to call. The CDR3 spans 14 residues. CDR1 SEHNR and CDR2 FQNEAQ come from the germline V gene (reference sequence). V lost 6 bases and J lost 4, with 14 bases in between. The CDR3 DNA is TGTGCCAGCAGTACAAGGGCGATACCAGATACGCAGTATTTT. This translates into CASSTRAIPDTQYF. Variable domain in full (rest from reference TRBV7-9 and TRBJ2-3): DTGVSQNPRHKITKRGQNVTFRCDPISEHNRLYWYRQTLGQGPEFLTYFQNEAQLEKSRLLSDRFSAERPKGSFSTLEIQRTEQGDSAMYLCASSTRAIPDTQYFGPGTRLTVL.

This clone came up a few times. This chain uses TRBV19 with TRBJ2-5, with a tentative D call TRBD1 (5 bases). CDR1 and CDR2 (germline): LNHDA, SQIVND (reference sequence). Trimming removed 0 bases from V and 13 bases from J, with 15 bases in between. The CDR3 has 13 amino acids. In nucleotides, the CDR3 is TGTGCCAGTAGTATAGACGGCAGGGCTTCCATGTACTTC. This encodes CASSIDGRASMYF. The entire variable domain, with the rest obtained from reference TRBV19 and TRBJ2-5, is as follows: DGGITQSPKYLFRKEGQNVTLSCEQNLNHDAMYWYRQDPGQGLRLIYYSQIVNDFQKGDIAEGYSVSREKKESFPLTVTSAQKNPTAFYLCASSIDGRASMYFGPGTRLLVL.

The chain employs TRBV5-4 and TRBJ2-6; 8 bases are shared with TRBD1. CDR3 length: 17 amino acids. Trimming took 0 bases from V and 4 from J; bases not matched to a gene: 6. The germline V gene encodes CDR1 SGHNT and CDR2 YYREEE (reference sequence). Here the CDR3 reads CASSLGQGKAGANVLTF. The CDR3 region has the DNA TGTGCCAGCAGCTTGGGACAGGGGAAGGCGGGGGCCAACGTCCTGACTTTC.

This clone is a singleton in its sample. The chain has TRBV5-6 and TRBJ1-2; D remains unclear. Germline V gives CDR1 SGHDT, CDR2 YYEEEE. The CDR3 runs to 12 residues. With 2 bases removed from V and 6 bases from J, the gap between germline ends came to 8 bases. In DNA form, the CDR3 reads TGTGCCAGCAGCTTCCAGTCGGATGGCTACACCTTC. It is translated as CASSFQSDGYTF.

The genes are TRBV27 and TRBJ2-1; 9 nucleotides align to TRBD2. V was clipped by 4 bases and J by 2 bases; unmatched bases: 6. Germline CDR1 and CDR2: MNHEY and SMNVEV (reference sequence). The CDR3 has 16 amino acids. CDR3 nucleotides: TGTGCCAGCAGTTCACAAAGCGGGAGGACCTACAATGAGCAGTTCTTC. Its protein is CASSSQSGRTYNEQFF.

This chain links TRBV25-1 with TRBJ2-5, with 7 bases fitting TRBD2. Germline CDR1 and CDR2: MGHDK and SYGVNS. Germline trimming cut 4 bases from V and 1 base from J; bases unmatched to any gene: 15. The CDR3 loop spans 18 amino acids. CDR3 protein: CASSAQWGGKTLQETQYF. In DNA, the CDR3 is TGTGCCAGCAGTGCCCAATGGGGGGGGAAGACGCTCCAAGAGACCCAGTACTTC.

The chain carries TRBV28 and TRBJ2-7; D gene uncertain. Trimming took 3 bases from V and 3 from J, leaving 9 bases between them. This CDR3 spans 13 amino acids. The germline CDR1 and CDR2 sequences are MDHEN and SYDVKM. CDR3: CASSFGPNYEQYF. The DNA for the CDR3 is TGTGCCAGCAGTTTTGGACCGAACTACGAGCAGTACTTC.

The sample holds one count of this clone. This sequence joins TRBV6-1 and TRBJ1-5; TRBD1 matches at 9 bases. Germline loops: CDR1 MNHNS, CDR2 SASEGT. The CDR3 consists of 15 residues. J gave up 5 bases and V 4 bases, and 6 bases lay outside the gene matches. The CDR3 loop is CASSVEDRGYQPQHF. As DNA, the CDR3 is TGTGCCAGCAGTGTTGAAGACAGGGGGTATCAGCCCCAGCATTTT.

This clone was seen a single time. V and J are TRBV7-2 and TRBJ2-7, with D possibly being TRBD1 or TRBD2 (5 bases each). The germline V gene encodes CDR1 SGHTA and CDR2 FQGNSA. This CDR3 comprises 15 residues. V lost 4 bases to trimming and J lost 6 bases, with 19 bases between them. In nucleotides, the CDR3 is TGTGCCAGCAGCTACTCCACGGGACCGCTATCCGAGCAGTACTTC. This sequence encodes CASSYSTGPLSEQYF. Variable domain in full (rest from reference TRBV7-2 and TRBJ2-7): GAGVSQSPSNKVTEKGKDVELRCDPISGHTALYWYRQSLGQGLEFLIYFQGNSAPDKSGLPSDRFSAERTGGSVSTLTIQRTQQEDSAVYLCASSYSTGPLSEQYFGPGTRLTVT.

This clone was picked up a small number of times. This chain connects TRBV6-1 to TRBJ2-1; 8 bases match TRBD1. The CDR3 extends over 13 amino acids. Germline trimming cut 11 bases from V and 9 bases from J; bases unmatched to any gene: 12. Germline values: CDR1 MNHNS, CDR2 SASEGT. As DNA, the CDR3 is TGTGCCGCCTTCGGACAGGGAACTGGTGAGCAGTTCTTC. It encodes CAAFGQGTGEQFF.

The chain is built from TRBV27 and TRBJ1-2; D is perhaps TRBD1 (6 bases). The CDR3 length is 15 residues. The germline V and J ends were trimmed by 4 bases and 8 bases, with 20 bases remaining between them. CDR1 and CDR2 from the germline V gene are MNHEY and SMNVEV (reference sequence). This chain's CDR3 is CASSSRGGGYVGYTF. CDR3 nucleotide sequence: TGTGCCAGCAGTTCCCGGGGGGGCGGCTATGTGGGCTACACCTTC.